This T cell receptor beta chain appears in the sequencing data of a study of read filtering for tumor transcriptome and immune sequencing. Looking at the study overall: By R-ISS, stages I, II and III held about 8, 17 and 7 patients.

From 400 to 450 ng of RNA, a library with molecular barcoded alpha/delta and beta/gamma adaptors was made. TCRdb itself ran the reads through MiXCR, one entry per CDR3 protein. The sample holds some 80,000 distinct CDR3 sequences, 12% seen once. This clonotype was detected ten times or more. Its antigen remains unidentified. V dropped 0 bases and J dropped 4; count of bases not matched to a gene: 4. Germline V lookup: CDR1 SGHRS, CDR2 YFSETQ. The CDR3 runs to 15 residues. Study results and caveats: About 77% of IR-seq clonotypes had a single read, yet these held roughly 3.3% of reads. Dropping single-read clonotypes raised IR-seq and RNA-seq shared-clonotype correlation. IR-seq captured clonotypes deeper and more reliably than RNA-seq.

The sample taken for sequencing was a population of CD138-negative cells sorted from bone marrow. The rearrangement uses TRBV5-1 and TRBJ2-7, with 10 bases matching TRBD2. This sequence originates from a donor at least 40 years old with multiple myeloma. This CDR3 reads CASSLEREGHYEQYF. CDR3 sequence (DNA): TGCGCCAGCAGCTTGGAGCGGGAGGGCCATTACGAGCAGTACTTC. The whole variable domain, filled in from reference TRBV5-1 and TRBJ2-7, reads KAGVTQTPRYLIKTRGQQVTLSCSPISGHRSVSWYQQTPGQGLQFLFEYFSETQRNKGNFPGRFSGRQFSNSRSEMNVSTLELGDSALYLCASSLEREGHYEQYFGPGTRLTVT.